The subject of this entry is one T cell receptor (beta chain). Its specificity is unknown. Sequence at one end of the junction differs from germline and may be a read error. The sample originates from a study of blood T cells in healthy people across ages. Study-level information: Through template switching, about one barcoded beta molecule was captured per two T cells, as measured in model experiments. Broader study findings: A roughly linear age-dependent decrease characterized TCR beta diversity per million T cells. Higher diversity and more naive CD4+ cells were features of long-lived donors, compared to aged donors.

Primers used in a second PCR of roughly 6 to 11 cycles were a sample-barcoded 5' primer and a J-beta primer mix. MiXCR was run by TCRdb on the 5' RACE reads, yielding one entry per CDR3 protein. In the table there are about 1.1 million distinct CDR3 sequences, 35% to 40% of which are singletons. In germline, CDR1 is SGHRS, CDR2 YFSETQ. The CDR3 consists of 15 residues. This TCR was sampled from a man between 18 and 35 years old in good health. The sample consisted of blood. The gene calls are TRBV5-1 and TRBJ1-6; a weak D match, TRBD1 (6 bases). CDR3 in DNA: TGCACCAGCAGCGGGGACATTCGGTCTAATTCACCCCTCCACTTT. This gives the protein CTSSGDIRSNSPLHF.